This paragraph covers one TCR beta chain sequence. No antigen is known for it. The sample belongs to a study of Tregs in tolerant kidney transplant recipients. Regarding the study as a whole: This study did not directly address biological reproducibility. Expanding Tregs on activated donor B cells appeared to best identify donor-specific TCRbeta clones.

Sequenced by immunoSEQ multiplex PCR; TCRdb stores in-frame clones only, minus some. The sample lists 120,000 or so clones, about 90% occurring once. With 2 bases removed from V and 0 bases from J, the gap between germline ends came to 4 bases. Germline V lookup: CDR1 MNHEY, CDR2 SMNVEV (reference sequence). The CDR3 has 14 residues. CD4+CD25+CD127- Tregs, CD4+CD25- non-Tregs, CD4 and CD8 cells were sorted. This chain joins TRBV27 and TRBJ1-4; D gene uncertain. The sequence derives from a human donor in good health. The sequencing input was CD4+ T cells from blood. The chain's CDR3 is CASSLEATNEKLFF. The CDR3, as DNA: TGTGCCAGCAGTTTAGAGGCAACTAATGAAAAACTGTTTTTT.